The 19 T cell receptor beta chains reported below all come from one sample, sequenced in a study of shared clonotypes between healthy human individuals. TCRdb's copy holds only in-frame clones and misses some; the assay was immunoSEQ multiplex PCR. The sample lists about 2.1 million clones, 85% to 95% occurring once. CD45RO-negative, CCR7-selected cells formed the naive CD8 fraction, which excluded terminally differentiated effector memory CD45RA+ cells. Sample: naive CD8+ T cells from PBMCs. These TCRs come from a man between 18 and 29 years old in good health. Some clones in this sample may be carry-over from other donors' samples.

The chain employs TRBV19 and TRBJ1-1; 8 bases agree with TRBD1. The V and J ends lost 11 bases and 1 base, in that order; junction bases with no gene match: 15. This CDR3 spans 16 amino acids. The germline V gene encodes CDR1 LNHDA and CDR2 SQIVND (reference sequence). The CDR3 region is CASQSRDRGWNTEAFF. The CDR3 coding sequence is TGTGCCTCACAATCCCGTGACAGGGGTTGGAACACTGAAGCTTTCTTT.

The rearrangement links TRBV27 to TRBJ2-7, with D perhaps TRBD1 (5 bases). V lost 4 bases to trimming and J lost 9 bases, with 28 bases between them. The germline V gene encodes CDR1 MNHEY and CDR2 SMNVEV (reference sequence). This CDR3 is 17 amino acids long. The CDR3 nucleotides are TGTGCCAGCAGTTCTTTAGGGGCGACACCCTCCTACGATGGGCAGTACTTC. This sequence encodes CASSSLGATPSYDGQYF.

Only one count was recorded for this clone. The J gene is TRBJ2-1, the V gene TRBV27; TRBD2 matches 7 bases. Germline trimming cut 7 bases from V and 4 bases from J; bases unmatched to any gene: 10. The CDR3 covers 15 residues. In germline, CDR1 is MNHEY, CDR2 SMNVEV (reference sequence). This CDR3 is CASKPIAGFYNEQFF. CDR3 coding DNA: TGTGCCAGCAAGCCGATAGCGGGCTTTTACAATGAGCAGTTCTTC.

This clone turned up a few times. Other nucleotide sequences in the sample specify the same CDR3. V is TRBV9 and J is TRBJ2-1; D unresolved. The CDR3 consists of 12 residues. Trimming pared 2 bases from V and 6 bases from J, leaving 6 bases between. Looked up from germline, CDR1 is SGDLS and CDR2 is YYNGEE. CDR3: CASSVGVNEQFF. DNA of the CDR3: TGTGCCAGCAGCGTGGGCGTCAATGAGCAGTTCTTC.

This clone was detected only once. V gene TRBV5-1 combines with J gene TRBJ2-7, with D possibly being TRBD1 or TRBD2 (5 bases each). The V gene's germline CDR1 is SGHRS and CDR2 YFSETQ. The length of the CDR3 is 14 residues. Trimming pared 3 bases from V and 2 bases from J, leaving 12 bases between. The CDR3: CASSYPGAAYEQYF. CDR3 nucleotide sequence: TGCGCCAGCAGCTACCCCGGGGCCGCCTACGAGCAGTACTTC.

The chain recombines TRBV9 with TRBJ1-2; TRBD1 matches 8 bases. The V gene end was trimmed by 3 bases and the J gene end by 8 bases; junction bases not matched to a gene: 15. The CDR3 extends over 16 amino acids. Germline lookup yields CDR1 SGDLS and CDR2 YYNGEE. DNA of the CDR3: TGTGCCAGCAGCGAATACGGTGCAGGGGGCGCGGAGGGCTACACCTTC. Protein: CASSEYGAGGAEGYTF.

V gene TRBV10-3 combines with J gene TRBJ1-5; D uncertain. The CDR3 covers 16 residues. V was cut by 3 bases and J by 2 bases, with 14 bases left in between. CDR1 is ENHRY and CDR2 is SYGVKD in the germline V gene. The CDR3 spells CAISDTRTDRNQPQHF. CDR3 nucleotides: TGTGCCATCAGTGATACCAGGACGGATCGCAATCAGCCCCAGCATTTT.

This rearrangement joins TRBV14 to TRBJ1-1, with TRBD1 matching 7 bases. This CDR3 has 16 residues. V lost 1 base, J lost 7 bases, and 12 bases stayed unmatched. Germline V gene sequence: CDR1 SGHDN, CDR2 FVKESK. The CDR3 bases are TGTGCCAGCAGCCAAGGGCGGTTAGGGGGCCAGGGTGAAGCTTTCTTT. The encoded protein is CASSQGRLGGQGEAFF.

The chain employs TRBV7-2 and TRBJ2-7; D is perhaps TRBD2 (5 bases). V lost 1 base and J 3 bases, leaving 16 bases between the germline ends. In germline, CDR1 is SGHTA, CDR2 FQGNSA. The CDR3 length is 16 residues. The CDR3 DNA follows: TGTGCCAGCAGCTTAGGTGCAGCGGAGCCTAACTACGAGCAGTACTTC. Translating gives CASSLGAAEPNYEQYF.

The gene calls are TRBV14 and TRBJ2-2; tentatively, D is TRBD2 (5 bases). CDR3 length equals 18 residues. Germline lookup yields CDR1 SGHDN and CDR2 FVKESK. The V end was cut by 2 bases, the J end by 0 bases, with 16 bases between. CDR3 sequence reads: CASSQLLRDYTNTGELFF. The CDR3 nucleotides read TGTGCCAGCAGCCAACTTTTGCGTGACTACACGAACACCGGGGAGCTGTTTTTT.

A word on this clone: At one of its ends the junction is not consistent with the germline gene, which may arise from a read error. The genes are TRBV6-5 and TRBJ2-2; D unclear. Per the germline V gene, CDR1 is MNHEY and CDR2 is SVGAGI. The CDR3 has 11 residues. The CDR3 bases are TGTGCCGGCAGTTCCACCGGGGAGCTGTTTTTT. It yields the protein CAGSSTGELFF.

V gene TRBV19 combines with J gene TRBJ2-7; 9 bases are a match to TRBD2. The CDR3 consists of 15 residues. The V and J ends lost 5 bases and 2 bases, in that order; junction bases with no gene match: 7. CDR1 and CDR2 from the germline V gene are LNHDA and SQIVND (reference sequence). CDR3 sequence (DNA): TGTGCCAGTAGTCCTAGAGCGGGAGGACCCTACGAGCAGTACTTC. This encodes CASSPRAGGPYEQYF.

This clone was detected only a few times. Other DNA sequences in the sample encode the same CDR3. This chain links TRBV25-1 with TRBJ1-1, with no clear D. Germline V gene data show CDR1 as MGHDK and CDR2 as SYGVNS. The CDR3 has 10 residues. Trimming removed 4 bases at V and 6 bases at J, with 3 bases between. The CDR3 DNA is TGTGCCAGCAGTGGGCCTGAAGCTTTCTTT. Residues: CASSGPEAFF.

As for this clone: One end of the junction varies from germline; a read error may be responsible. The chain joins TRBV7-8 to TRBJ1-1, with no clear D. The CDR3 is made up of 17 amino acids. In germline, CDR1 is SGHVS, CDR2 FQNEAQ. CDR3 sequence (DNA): TGTGCCAGCAGCTTAGGGTTGGGATCAACAGTTACAACTGGAGCTTTCTTT. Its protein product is CASSLGLGSTVTTGAFF.

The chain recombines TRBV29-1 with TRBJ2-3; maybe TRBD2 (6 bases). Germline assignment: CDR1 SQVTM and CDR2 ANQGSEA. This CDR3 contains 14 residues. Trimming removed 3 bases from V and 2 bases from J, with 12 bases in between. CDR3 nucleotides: TGCAGCGTTGAGACGGGAGTAGTCACAGATACGCAGTATTTT. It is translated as CSVETGVVTDTQYF.

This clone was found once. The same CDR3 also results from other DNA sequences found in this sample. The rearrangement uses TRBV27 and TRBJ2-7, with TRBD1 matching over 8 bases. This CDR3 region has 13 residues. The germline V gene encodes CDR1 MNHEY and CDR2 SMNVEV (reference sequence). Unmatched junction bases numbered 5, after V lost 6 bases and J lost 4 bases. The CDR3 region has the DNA TGTGCCAGCAGCCGGACAGGGCGGTACGAGCAGTACTTC. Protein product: CASSRTGRYEQYF.

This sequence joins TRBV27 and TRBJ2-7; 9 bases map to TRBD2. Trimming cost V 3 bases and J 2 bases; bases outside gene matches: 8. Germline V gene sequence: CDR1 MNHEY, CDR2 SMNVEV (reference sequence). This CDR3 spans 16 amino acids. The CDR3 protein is CASSFHRTSVAYEQYF. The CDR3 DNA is TGTGCCAGCAGTTTCCACCGGACTAGCGTTGCCTACGAGCAGTACTTC.

The CDR3 protein is CASSQSSGSLYNEQFF. The CDR3 nucleotides read TGTGCCAGCAGTCAGTCTAGCGGGAGTCTCTACAATGAGCAGTTCTTC. This chain connects TRBV27 to TRBJ2-1, with 10 bases fitting TRBD2. The CDR3 covers 16 residues. Germline V gene sequence: CDR1 MNHEY, CDR2 SMNVEV (reference sequence). Trimming at V came to 5 bases and at J to 3 bases, leaving 7 bases not matched to a gene.

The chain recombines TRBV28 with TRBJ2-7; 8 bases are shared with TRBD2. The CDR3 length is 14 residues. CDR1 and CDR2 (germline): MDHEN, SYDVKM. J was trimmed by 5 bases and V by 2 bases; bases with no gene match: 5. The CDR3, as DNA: TGTGCCAGCAGTTTAGCGGGAGGTGACCACGAGCAGTACTTC. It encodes CASSLAGGDHEQYF.